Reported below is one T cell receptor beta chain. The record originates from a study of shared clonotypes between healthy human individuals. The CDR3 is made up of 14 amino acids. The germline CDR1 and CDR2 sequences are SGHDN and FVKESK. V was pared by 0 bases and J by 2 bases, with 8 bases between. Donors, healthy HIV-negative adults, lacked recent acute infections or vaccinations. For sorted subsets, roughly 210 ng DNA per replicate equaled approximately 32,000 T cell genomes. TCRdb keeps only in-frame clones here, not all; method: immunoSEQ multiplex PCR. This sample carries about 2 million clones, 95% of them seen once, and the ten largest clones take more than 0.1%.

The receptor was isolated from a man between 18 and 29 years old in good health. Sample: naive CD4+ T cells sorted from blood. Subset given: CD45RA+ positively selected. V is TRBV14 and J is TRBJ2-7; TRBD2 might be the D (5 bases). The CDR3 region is CASSQERETYEQYF. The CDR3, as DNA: TGTGCCAGCAGCCAAGAAAGGGAGACCTACGAGCAGTACTTC.